These T cell receptor beta chains were read from a single sample in a study of PD-1 blockade in classical Hodgkin lymphoma. Repertoires were generated with immunoSEQ multiplex PCR, while TCRdb's copy carries only in-frame clones and drops some. The sample yields some 60,000 clones, around nine tenths seen once. The sample was peripheral blood mononuclear cells (PBMCs), taken at baseline. The receptor source for this set is a human donor with classical Hodgkin lymphoma. Each CDR3 is given with its conserved first and last residue. A D gene is named only where the DNA matches it firmly. A row's size may be missing; if present it is once, few, many or a size class.

NA	TRBV29-1	NA	TRBJ2-7	CSGSDSMDYEQYF	TGCAGCGGATCGGACAGCATGGACTACGAGCAGTACTTC
NA	TRBV2	TRBD1	TRBJ1-3	CASSGEHGTGKPSGNTIYF	TGTGCCAGCAGTGGAGAACACGGGACAGGGAAGCCCTCTGGAAACACCATATATTTT
NA	TRBV11-2	NA	TRBJ1-3	CASSLGDRSSGNTIYF	TGTGCCAGCAGCCTCGGGGACCGGAGCTCTGGAAACACCATATATTTT
once	TRBV27	NA	TRBJ2-7	CASSLRGPYEQYF	TGTGCCAGCAGTTTGCGGGGACCCTACGAGCAGTACTTC
NA	TRBV14	NA	TRBJ1-1	CASSQRQQNTEAFF	TGTGCCAGCAGCCAAAGACAGCAGAACACTGAAGCTTTCTTT
NA	TRBV4-1	NA	TRBJ2-4	CASGPGSAKNIQYF	TGCGCCAGCGGCCCGGGTTCAGCCAAAAACATTCAGTACTTC
NA	TRBV27	TRBD2	TRBJ2-3	CASSFPSGGTDTQYF	TGTGCCAGCAGTTTCCCTAGCGGGGGCACAGATACGCAGTATTTT
NA	TRBV5-1	NA	TRBJ2-1	CASSDSGNEQFF	TGCGCCAGCAGCGATAGCGGCAATGAGCAGTTCTTC
NA	TRBV2	NA	TRBJ2-3	CASSEGHSAGTQYF	TGTGCCAGCAGTGAAGGTCATTCCGCAGGTACGCAGTATTTT
NA	TRBV18	NA	TRBJ1-1	CASSPTFVSGAFF	TGTGCCAGCTCACCAACCTTCGTTTCCGGAGCTTTCTTT
once	TRBV27	TRBD2	TRBJ2-3	CASSLSPSGVGDTQYF	TGTGCCAGCAGCCTTAGCCCTAGCGGAGTGGGAGATACGCAGTATTTT
NA	TRBV11-3	NA	TRBJ2-2	CASSSRGANIGELFF	TGTGCCAGCAGCTCCAGGGGGGCCAACATCGGGGAGCTGTTTTTT
NA	TRBV28	NA	TRBJ2-2	CASSLSGSTGELFF	TGTGCCAGCAGTTTATCCGGGAGCACCGGGGAGCTGTTTTTT
NA	TRBV5-1	NA	TRBJ1-6	CASSSGQGFGSPLHF	TGCGCCAGCAGCTCGGGGCAGGGTTTTGGTTCACCCCTCCACTTT
NA	TRBV7-6	NA	TRBJ2-5	CASSLAVQGGVGGTQYF	TGTGCCAGCAGCTTAGCAGTCCAAGGAGGCGTTGGGGGGACCCAGTACTTC
NA	TRBV11-2	NA	TRBJ1-4	CASSLGYQNEKLFF	TGTGCCAGCAGCTTAGGATATCAGAATGAAAAACTGTTTTTT
NA	TRBV9	NA	TRBJ1-4	CASSSSPWGEKLFF	TGTGCCAGCAGCTCATCGCCCTGGGGTGAAAAACTGTTTTTT
NA	TRBV4-2	NA	TRBJ1-1	CASSQELLGPAEAFF	TGTGCCAGCAGCCAAGAGCTTTTAGGGCCGGCTGAAGCTTTCTTT
NA	TRBV7-9	NA	TRBJ2-1	CASTPVYYNEQFF	TGTGCCTCAACACCGGTATACTACAATGAGCAGTTCTTC
NA	TRBV10-2	NA	TRBJ2-1	CAAGARQSSYNEQFF	TGCGCCGCGGGGGCGCGACAGAGCTCCTACAATGAGCAGTTCTTC
NA	TRBV7-7	NA	TRBJ2-7	CASSLGPEVSEQYF	TGTGCCAGCAGCTTAGGGCCTGAGGTGTCCGAGCAGTACTTC
NA	TRBV9	TRBD2	TRBJ2-3	CASSEGASGESQYF	TGTGCCAGCAGCGAGGGGGCTAGCGGGGAGTCGCAGTATTTT
NA	TRBV6-6	NA	TRBJ1-5	CASRWTDQPQHF	TGTGCCAGCAGGTGGACGGATCAGCCCCAGCATTTT
NA	TRBV20-1	NA	TRBJ1-1	CSAISGTEAFF	TGCAGTGCTATTAGCGGGACTGAAGCTTTCTTT
once	TRBV7-6	NA	TRBJ1-1	CASSLRGGPDMNTEAFF	TGTGCCAGCAGCTTAAGAGGGGGTCCCGACATGAACACTGAAGCTTTCTTT
once	TRBV14	TRBD2	TRBJ2-2	CASSPRGLAGITGELFF	TGTGCCAGCAGCCCCCGCGGGTTAGCGGGAATCACCGGGGAGCTGTTTTTT
NA	TRBV19	TRBD2	TRBJ2-5	CASSIGTSIGYQETQYF	TGTGCCAGTAGTATTGGGACTAGCATAGGATACCAAGAGACCCAGTACTTC
NA	TRBV6-7	NA	TRBJ1-2	CASPRAGSARNYGYTF	TGTGCCAGCCCTAGAGCCGGGTCCGCCCGCAACTATGGCTACACCTTC
NA	TRBV14	NA	TRBJ2-5	CASSQDWSGQETQYF	TGTGCCAGCAGCCAAGATTGGAGCGGCCAAGAGACCCAGTACTTC
once	TRBV5-6	NA	TRBJ2-7	CASSLYGSYEQYF	TGTGCCAGCAGCTTGTATGGATCCTACGAGCAGTACTTC
NA	TRBV10-2	NA	TRBJ1-1	CASFSGGVSEAFF	TGCGCCAGCTTTTCTGGGGGGGTCTCTGAAGCTTTCTTT
NA	TRBV7-9	NA	TRBJ1-4	CASSLGGPDRRATNEKLFF	TGTGCCAGCAGCTTAGGCGGCCCCGACAGGCGTGCAACTAATGAAAAACTGTTTTTT
NA	TRBV10-3	NA	TRBJ1-2	CAISELDGAYGYTF	TGTGCCATCAGTGAGCTGGACGGAGCCTATGGCTACACCTTC
NA	TRBV28	TRBD1	TRBJ1-5	CASSSLTGIQPQHF	TGTGCCAGCAGTTCTTTGACAGGGATTCAGCCCCAGCATTTT
NA	TRBV5-1	NA	TRBJ2-2	CASSLAAGMNTGELFF	TGCGCCAGCAGCTTGGCGGCGGGGATGAACACCGGGGAGCTGTTTTTT
NA	TRBV25-1	NA	TRBJ2-5	CASSERGHRETQYF	TGTGCCAGCAGTGAACGGGGGCATCGAGAGACCCAGTACTTC
NA	TRBV7-8	NA	TRBJ2-7	CASSLEQGSSYEQYF	TGTGCCAGCAGCTTAGAACAGGGCAGCTCCTACGAGCAGTACTTC
NA	TRBV7-9	NA	TRBJ1-6	CASSTLMPPLHF	TGTGCCAGCAGCACCCTAATGCCACCCCTCCACTTT
NA	TRBV2	NA	TRBJ1-5	CASRGTHSNQPQHF	TGTGCCAGCAGGGGGACACATAGCAATCAGCCCCAGCATTTT
few	TRBV4-2	NA	TRBJ1-4	CASSQVAGPNEKLFF	TGTGCCAGCAGCCAAGTGGCAGGGCCAAATGAAAAACTGTTTTTT